This T cell receptor (beta chain) is from a study of technical replicates of blood from a few donors (dated by TCRdb to 2017 to 2019). Libraries were prepared through the immunoSEQ multiplex PCR assay. What TCRdb holds here is the immuneACCESS table cut down to in-frame rearrangements. Part of the clones is not present; checked against another copy, under half of the missing clones reflect an unresolved V gene, and the others are unexplained. The sample table contains 82,000 or so clones; only one count was recorded for under 96% of them. Together, the top ten hold 0.37% of the sample. Concerning this clone itself: The antigen it recognizes is unknown. It has no much larger one-base neighbor in the sample; base qualities were not kept.

Sequences were obtained from T cells isolated from PBMCs. The clonotype comes from a human donor in good health.

The base sequence is TGTGCCAGCAGACTGCAGGGACTCTCTGGAAACACCATATATTTT. This encodes CASRLQGLSGNTIYF. This chain joins TRBV27 to TRBJ1-3; the D segment could be TRBD1, given 5 matching bases. The CDR3, from cysteine to phenylalanine, totals 15 residues. Left in the record is the CDR3 DNA by itself, 45 bases read in frame from the first base. V and J lose 6 bases and 0 bases, and a span of 12 bases separates them. Based on the germline V gene (reference sequence), the CDR1 and CDR2 sequences are MNHEY and SMNVEV.